This T cell receptor (beta chain) was found in a study of shared clonotypes between healthy human individuals. Study-level points and caveats: Sample collection involved blood only; tissue repertoires are likely different. Non-shared clonotypes had lower generation probabilities than clonotypes shared by all four sorted-subset donors.

Method: immunoSEQ multiplex PCR; TCRdb's copy keeps in-frame clones and lacks some. The data show some 200,000 clones, 80% to 95% seen once. Turning to this clone: Antigen unknown.

Trimming at V came to 4 bases and at J to 4 bases, leaving 4 bases not matched to a gene. The CDR3 has 14 amino acids. CDR1 and CDR2 from the germline V gene are MGHRA and YSYEKL. Investigators divided CD4+ cells into CD45RA+ naive and CD45RA-negative memory subsets. This receptor was taken from a young woman in good health. This chain connects TRBV4-1 to TRBJ2-7, with TRBD1 matching 10 bases. The sequencing sample was made of naive CD4+ T cells sorted from blood. The subset is: CD45RA+ positively selected. The CDR3, as DNA: TGCGCCAGCAGCCCGGTGGGACAGGGGTACGAGCAGTACTTC. Translated, it gives CASSPVGQGYEQYF.